Listed below are T cell receptor beta chains from one sample, sequenced in a study of early stage breast cancer tumors. The repertoire was sequenced with immunoSEQ multiplex PCR; TCRdb's copy has only in-frame clones and lacks some. In the table there are around 11,000 clones, more than 60% of which are singletons. Sequenced material: breast tumor tissue. Receptors were obtained from a person between 70 and 80 years old with breast cancer. Both conserved end residues are part of each CDR3. Fields, in order: clone size, D gene, J gene, V gene, CDR3 protein, CDR3 DNA. The D gene is left open where the match is weak. Clone size is not always given. Where it is, it says once, few, many or a class for expanded clones.

.	TRBD2	TRBJ2-7	TRBV14	CASSPLGAGRGEQYF	TGTGCCAGCAGCCCCCTCGGGGCGGGGAGGGGCGAGCAGTACTTC
.	.	TRBJ2-7	TRBV30	CACAAGSYEQYF	TGTGCCTGTGCGGCTGGCTCCTACGAGCAGTACTTC
.	TRBD2	TRBJ2-7	TRBV7-2	CASSPPGGTYEQYF	TGTGCCAGCAGCCCTCCGGGAGGGACCTACGAGCAGTACTTC
once	TRBD1	TRBJ1-2	TRBV4-2	CASSQDPGQGVSYGYTF	TGTGCCAGCAGCCAAGATCCAGGACAGGGAGTTTCCTATGGCTACACCTTC
.	.	TRBJ2-1	TRBV11-2	CASSLGRTYNEQFF	TGTGCCAGCAGCTTAGGGAGGACCTACAATGAGCAGTTCTTC
.	.	TRBJ2-1	TRBV18	CASSPDRLSYNEQFF	TGTGCCAGCTCACCTGACAGGCTCTCCTACAATGAGCAGTTCTTC
few	TRBD2	TRBJ2-5	TRBV10-3	CASRNSGGSRGETQYF	TGTGCCAGCAGGAACTCAGGCGGGAGTAGGGGAGAGACCCAGTACTTC
.	.	TRBJ1-1	TRBV6-6	CASSRGSGTEAFF	TGTGCCAGTTCTCGCGGCTCTGGCACTGAAGCTTTCTTT
.	TRBD1	TRBJ1-1	TRBV28	CATLTGGARTEAFF	TGTGCCACACTAACAGGGGGCGCGAGGACTGAAGCTTTCTTT
once	TRBD2	TRBJ2-1	TRBV29-1	CSFLSGGSVIEQFF	TGCAGCTTCCTTAGCGGGGGGAGCGTGATCGAGCAGTTCTTC
.	.	TRBJ2-7	TRBV6-5	CASSPHGQNSYEQYF	TGTGCCAGCAGCCCCCATGGACAGAACTCCTACGAGCAGTACTTC
.	TRBD1	TRBJ2-5	TRBV19	CASGDRLGETQYF	TGTGCCAGCGGGGACAGGCTGGGAGAGACCCAGTACTTC
.	TRBD1	TRBJ2-5	TRBV4-3	CASSQDRGPRETQYF	TGCGCCAGCAGCCAAGATAGGGGGCCAAGGGAGACCCAGTACTTC
.	TRBD1	TRBJ2-2	TRBV30	CACPQGAPNTGELFF	TGTGCCTGCCCACAGGGGGCACCGAACACCGGGGAGCTGTTTTTT
.	TRBD2	TRBJ2-1	TRBV5-8	CASSFRGATSGYNEQFF	TGTGCCAGCAGTTTCAGGGGGGCGACTAGCGGATACAATGAGCAGTTCTTC
few	TRBD2	TRBJ2-3	TRBV5-1	CASSFQPAGTSGTDTQYF	TGCGCCAGCAGCTTCCAGCCGGCCGGGACTAGCGGCACAGATACGCAGTATTTT
once	TRBD1	TRBJ2-7	TRBV6-1	CASSEMITGASYEQYF	TGTGCCAGCAGTGAGATGATCACAGGGGCCTCCTACGAGCAGTACTTC
few	.	TRBJ1-6	TRBV30	CALMGHYNSPLHF	TGTGCCCTGATGGGACACTATAATTCACCCCTCCACTTT
.	TRBD2	TRBJ2-3	TRBV20-1	CSAPTSGGAMF	TGCAGTGCTCCGACTAGCGGGGGGGCAATGTTT
.	.	TRBJ1-5	TRBV6-1	CASSRTDSNQPQHF	TGTGCCAGCAGTAGGACAGATAGCAATCAGCCCCAGCATTTT
.	.	TRBJ1-2	TRBV10-3	CAISAPHDPDKGIPLTF	TGTGCCATCAGTGCCCCTCATGACCCCGACAAGGGGATTCCCCTCACCTTC
.	TRBD1	TRBJ2-5	TRBV25-1	CASSEGTGLQETQYF	TGTGCCAGCAGTGAAGGGACAGGGCTACAAGAGACCCAGTACTTC
.	.	TRBJ1-2	TRBV6-5	CASRTGINYGYTF	TGTGCCAGCCGCACAGGGATTAACTATGGCTACACCTTC
once	TRBD1	TRBJ1-1	TRBV19	CASSALTGTGHTEAFF	TGTGCCAGTAGTGCTCTTACGGGGACAGGGCACACTGAAGCTTTCTTT
.	.	TRBJ2-5	TRBV7-2	CASSPQLTGSETQYF	TGTGCCAGCAGCCCTCAATTGACAGGATCGGAGACCCAGTACTTC
few	.	TRBJ2-1	TRBV7-3	CASSLASSNEQFF	TGTGCCAGCAGCTTGGCTAGCTCCAATGAGCAGTTCTTC
.	TRBD2	TRBJ2-3	TRBV5-1	CASSVTSGFSDTQYF	TGCGCCAGCAGCGTGACTAGCGGGTTCTCAGATACGCAGTATTTT